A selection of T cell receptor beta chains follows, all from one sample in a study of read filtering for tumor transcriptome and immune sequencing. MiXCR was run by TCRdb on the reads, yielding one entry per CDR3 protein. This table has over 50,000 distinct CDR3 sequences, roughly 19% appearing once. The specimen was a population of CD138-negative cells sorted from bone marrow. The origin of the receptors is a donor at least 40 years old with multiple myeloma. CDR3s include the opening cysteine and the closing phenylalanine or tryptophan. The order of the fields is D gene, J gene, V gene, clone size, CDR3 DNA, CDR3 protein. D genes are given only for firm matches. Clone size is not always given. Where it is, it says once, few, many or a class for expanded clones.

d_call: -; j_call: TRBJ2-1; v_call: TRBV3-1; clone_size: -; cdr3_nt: TGTTCCAGCAGCCAACATATCTACGGACACGGGTACAATGAGCAGTTCTTC; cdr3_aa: CSSSQHIYGHGYNEQFF
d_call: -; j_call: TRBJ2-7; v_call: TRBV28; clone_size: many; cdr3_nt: TGTGCCAGCAGTTTCTGGGGGTTGGGCTACGAGCAGTACTTC; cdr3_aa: CASSFWGLGYEQYF
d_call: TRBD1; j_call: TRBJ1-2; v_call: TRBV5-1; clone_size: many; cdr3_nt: TGCGCCAGCAGCTTGGAAACAGGGGACTATGGCTACACCTTC; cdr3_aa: CASSLETGDYGYTF
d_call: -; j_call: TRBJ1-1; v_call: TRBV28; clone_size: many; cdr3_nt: TGTGCCAGCAGTTCCGACAGGCAGAACACTGAAGCTTTCTTT; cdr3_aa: CASSSDRQNTEAFF
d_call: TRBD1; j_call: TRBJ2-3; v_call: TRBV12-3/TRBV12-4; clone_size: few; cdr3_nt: TGTGCCAGCCGACAGGGGGCCTTCACAGATACGCAGTATTTT; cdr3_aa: CASRQGAFTDTQYF
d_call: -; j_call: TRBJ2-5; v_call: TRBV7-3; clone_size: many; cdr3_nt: TGTGCCAGCAGCTTTGGCACCCAAAGGCCGACCCAGTACTTC; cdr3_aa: CASSFGTQRPTQYF
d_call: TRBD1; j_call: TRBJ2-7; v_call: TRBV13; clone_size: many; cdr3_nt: TGTGCCAGCAGCCCAACAGGGGGCTACGAGCAGTACTTC; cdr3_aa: CASSPTGGYEQYF
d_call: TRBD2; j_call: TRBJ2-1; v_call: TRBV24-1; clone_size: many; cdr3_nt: TGTGCCACCAGTGATCCCGGGACTAGCGGGAGGAATGAGCAGTTCTTC; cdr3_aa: CATSDPGTSGRNEQFF
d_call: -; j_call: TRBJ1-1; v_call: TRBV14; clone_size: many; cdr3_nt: TGTGCCAGCAGCTTTAATATTAACACTGAAGCTTTCTTT; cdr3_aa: CASSFNINTEAFF
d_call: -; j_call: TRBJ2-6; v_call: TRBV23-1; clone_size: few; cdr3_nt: TGCGCCACGTTTCCGGGACGGCCTTCCTCTGGGGCCAACGTCCTGACTTTC; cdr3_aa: CATFPGRPSSGANVLTF
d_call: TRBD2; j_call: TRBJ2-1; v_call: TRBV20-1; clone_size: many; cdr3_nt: TGCAGTGCACTAGCGGATGACTACAATGAGCAGTTCTTC; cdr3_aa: CSALADDYNEQFF
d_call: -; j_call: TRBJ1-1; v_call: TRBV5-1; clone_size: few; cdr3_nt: TGCGCCAGCAGCTTGGCATCCCGGGCTGAAGCTTTCTTT; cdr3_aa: CASSLASRAEAFF
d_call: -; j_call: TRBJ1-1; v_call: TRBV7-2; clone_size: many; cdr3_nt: TGTGCCAGCAGCTTAGGGGGCGACATGGACACTGAAGCTTTCTTT; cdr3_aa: CASSLGGDMDTEAFF
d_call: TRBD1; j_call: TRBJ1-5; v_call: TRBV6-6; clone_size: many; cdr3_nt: TGTGCCAGCAGACGACAGGGAGAGCAGAATCAGCCCCAGCATTTT; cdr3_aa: CASRRQGEQNQPQHF
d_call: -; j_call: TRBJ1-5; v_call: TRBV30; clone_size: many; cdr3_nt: TGTGCCTGGAGCCGCGGACAGCCAGGCGGCAATCAGCCCCAGCATTTT; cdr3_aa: CAWSRGQPGGNQPQHF
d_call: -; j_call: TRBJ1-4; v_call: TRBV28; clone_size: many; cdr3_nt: TGTGCCAGCTCGTGGTCAACTAATGAAAAACTGTTTTTT; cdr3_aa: CASSWSTNEKLFF
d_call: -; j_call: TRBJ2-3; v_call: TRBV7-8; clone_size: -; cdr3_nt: TGTGCCAGCAGCTCAATACGGAGGAGGGCTGGCACAGATACGCAGTATTTT; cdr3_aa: CASSSIRRRAGTDTQYF
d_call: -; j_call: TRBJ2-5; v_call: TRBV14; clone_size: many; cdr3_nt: TGTGCCAGCAGTCAAGTCCCACTAGTGCGAGAGACCCAGTACTTC; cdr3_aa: CASSQVPLVRETQYF
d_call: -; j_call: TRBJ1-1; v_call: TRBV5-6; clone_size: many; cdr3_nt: TGTGCCAGCAGTACCCGGACCCGGGGGGTCCCTGAAGCTTTCTTT; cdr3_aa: CASSTRTRGVPEAFF
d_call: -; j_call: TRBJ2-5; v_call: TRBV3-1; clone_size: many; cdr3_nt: TGTGCCAGCAGCCAAGCCCAGCGTCGGGAGACCCAGTACTTC; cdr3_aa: CASSQAQRRETQYF
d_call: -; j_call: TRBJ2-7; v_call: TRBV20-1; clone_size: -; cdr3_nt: TGCAGTGCTACCGGGACACCTTCCTACGAACGGTACTTC; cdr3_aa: CSATGTPSYERYF
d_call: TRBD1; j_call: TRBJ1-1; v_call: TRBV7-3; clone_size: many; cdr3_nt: TGTGCCAGCAGCAGGACAGGGGACACTGAAGCTTTCTTT; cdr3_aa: CASSRTGDTEAFF
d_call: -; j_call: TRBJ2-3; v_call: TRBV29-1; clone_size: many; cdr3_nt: TGCAGCGTTGAACAGGTATCCTTCGATACGCAGTATTTT; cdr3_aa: CSVEQVSFDTQYF
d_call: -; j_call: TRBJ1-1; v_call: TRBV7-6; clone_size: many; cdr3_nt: TGTGCCAGCAGTTCGGGGTTGAACACTGAAGCTTTCTTT; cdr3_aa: CASSSGLNTEAFF
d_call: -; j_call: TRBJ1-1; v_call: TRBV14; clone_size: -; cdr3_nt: TGTGCCAGCAGCCAAGATTTTGAGCAGGTGAACACTGAAGCTTTCTTT; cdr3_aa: CASSQDFEQVNTEAFF
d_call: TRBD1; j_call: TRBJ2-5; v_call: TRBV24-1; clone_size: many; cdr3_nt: TGTGCCACCAGTGATTTTCACAGGGGGTTCGAGACCCAGTACTTC; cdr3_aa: CATSDFHRGFETQYF
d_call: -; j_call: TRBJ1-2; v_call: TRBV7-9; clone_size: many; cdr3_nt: TGTGCCAGCAGCCACCCCGGAGATAACTATGGCTACACCTTC; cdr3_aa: CASSHPGDNYGYTF
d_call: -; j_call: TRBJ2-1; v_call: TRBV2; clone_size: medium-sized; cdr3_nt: TGTGCCAGCAGACCCGGTGGAGTCTACAATGAGCAGTTCTTC; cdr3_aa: CASRPGGVYNEQFF
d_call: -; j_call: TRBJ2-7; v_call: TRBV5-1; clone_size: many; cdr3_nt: TGCGCCAGCAGCTTGGCAGGGGAACGCGAGCAGTACTTC; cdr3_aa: CASSLAGEREQYF
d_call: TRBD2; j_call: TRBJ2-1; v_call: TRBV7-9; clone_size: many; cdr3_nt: TGTGCCACCGGACTAGGCAATGAGCAGTTCTTC; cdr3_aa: CATGLGNEQFF
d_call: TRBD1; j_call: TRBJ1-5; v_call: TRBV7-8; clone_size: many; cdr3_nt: TGTGCCAGCACCACGGGACAGGCTAGCAATCAGCCCCAGCATTTT; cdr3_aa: CASTTGQASNQPQHF
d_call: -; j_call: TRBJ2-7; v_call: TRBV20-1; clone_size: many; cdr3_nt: TGCAGCGCATTAGTCGGGGGCGTCCACGAGCAGTACTTC; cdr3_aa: CSALVGGVHEQYF
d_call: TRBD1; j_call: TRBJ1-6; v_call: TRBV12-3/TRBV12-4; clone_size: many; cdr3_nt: TGTGCCAGCAGTTTAAGACAGGGGGCTGTCGGACCCCAGTATAATTCACCCCTCCACTTT; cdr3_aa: CASSLRQGAVGPQYNSPLHF
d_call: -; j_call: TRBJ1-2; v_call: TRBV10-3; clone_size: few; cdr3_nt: TGTGCCATCAAGGACAGTATCAATCATGGCTACACCTTC; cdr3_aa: CAIKDSINHGYTF
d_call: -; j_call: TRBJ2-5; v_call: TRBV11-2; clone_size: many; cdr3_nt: TGTGCCAGCAGCTTAGCGGGGAAACAAGAGACCCAGTACTTC; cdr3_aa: CASSLAGKQETQYF
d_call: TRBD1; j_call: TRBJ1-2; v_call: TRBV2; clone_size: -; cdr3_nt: TGTGCCAGCAGTGTATCACAGGGGGACTCTGGCTACACCTTC; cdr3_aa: CASSVSQGDSGYTF
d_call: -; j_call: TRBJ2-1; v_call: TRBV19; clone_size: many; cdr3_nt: TGTGCCAGTAGCCTTCAGGGGAGCTCCTACAATGAGCAGTTCTTC; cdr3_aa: CASSLQGSSYNEQFF
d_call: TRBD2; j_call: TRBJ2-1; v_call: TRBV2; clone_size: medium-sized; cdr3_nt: TGTGCCAGCAGCGGACTAGCGGGCGTCTACAATGAGCAGTTCTTC; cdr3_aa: CASSGLAGVYNEQFF
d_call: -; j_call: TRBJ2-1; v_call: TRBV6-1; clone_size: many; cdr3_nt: TGTGCCAGCAGTGAAGCGCAGGCGGATGAGCAGTTCTTC; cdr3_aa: CASSEAQADEQFF
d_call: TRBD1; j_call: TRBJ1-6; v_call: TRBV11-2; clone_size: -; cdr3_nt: TGTGCCAGCAGCTTAGCGGGACAGTTAGGTTCACCCCTCCACTTT; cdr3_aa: CASSLAGQLGSPLHF
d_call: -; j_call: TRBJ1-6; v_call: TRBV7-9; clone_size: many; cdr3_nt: TGTGCCAGCAGCCCCCTCCGAGGGGACTCACCCCTCCACTTT; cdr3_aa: CASSPLRGDSPLHF
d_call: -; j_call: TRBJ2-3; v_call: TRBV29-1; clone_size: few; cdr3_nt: TGCAGCGTTGGACGGATAGGATCGGCAGATACGCAGTATTTT; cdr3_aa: CSVGRIGSADTQYF
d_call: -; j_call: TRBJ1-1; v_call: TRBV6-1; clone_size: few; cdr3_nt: TGTGCCAGCAGTGAATGGGGCAGAACCGAAGCTTTCTTT; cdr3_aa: CASSEWGRTEAFF
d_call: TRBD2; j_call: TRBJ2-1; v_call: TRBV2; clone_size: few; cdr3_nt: TGTGCCAGCAGTCTTAGCGGGGGAAGCAATGAGCAGTTCTTC; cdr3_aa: CASSLSGGSNEQFF